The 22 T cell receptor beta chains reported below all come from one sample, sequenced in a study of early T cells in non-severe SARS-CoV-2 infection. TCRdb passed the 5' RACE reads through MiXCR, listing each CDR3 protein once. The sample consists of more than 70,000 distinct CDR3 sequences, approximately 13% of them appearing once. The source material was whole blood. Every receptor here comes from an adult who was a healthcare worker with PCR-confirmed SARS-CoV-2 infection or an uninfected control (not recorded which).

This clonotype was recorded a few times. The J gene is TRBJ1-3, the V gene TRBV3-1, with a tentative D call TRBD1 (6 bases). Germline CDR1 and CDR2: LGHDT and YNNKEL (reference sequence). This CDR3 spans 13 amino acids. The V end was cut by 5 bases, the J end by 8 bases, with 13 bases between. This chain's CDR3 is CASSSHRVDTIYF. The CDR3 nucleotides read TGTGCCAGCAGCTCCCACAGGGTAGACACCATATATTTT.

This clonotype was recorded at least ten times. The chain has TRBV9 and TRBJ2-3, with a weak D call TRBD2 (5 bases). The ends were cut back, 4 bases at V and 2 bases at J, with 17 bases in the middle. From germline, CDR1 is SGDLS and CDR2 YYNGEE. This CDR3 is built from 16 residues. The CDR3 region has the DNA TGTGCCAGCAGCCCCCGGGCGGGTGCCCACACAGATACGCAGTATTTT. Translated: CASSPRAGAHTDTQYF. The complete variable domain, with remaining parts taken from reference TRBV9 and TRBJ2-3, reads DSGVTQTPKHLITATGQRVTLRCSPRSGDLSVYWYQQSLDQGLQFLIQYYNGEERAKGNILERFSAQQFPDLHSELNLSSLELGDSALYFCASSPRAGAHTDTQYFGPGTRLTVL.

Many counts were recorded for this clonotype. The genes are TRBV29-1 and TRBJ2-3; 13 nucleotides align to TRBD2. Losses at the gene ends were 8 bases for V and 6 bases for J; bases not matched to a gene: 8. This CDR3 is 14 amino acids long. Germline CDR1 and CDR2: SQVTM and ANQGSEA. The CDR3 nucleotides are TGCAGCATTCGGACTAGCGGGAGTATGGATACGCAGTATTTT. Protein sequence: CSIRTSGSMDTQYF.

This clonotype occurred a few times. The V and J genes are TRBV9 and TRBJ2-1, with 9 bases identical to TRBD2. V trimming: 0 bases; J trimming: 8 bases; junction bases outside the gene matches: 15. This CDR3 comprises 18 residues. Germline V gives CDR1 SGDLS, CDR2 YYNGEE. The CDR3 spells CASSVEGREGLIRDEQFF. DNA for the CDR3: TGTGCCAGCAGCGTAGAAGGGCGGGAGGGCCTGATCCGCGATGAGCAGTTCTTC.

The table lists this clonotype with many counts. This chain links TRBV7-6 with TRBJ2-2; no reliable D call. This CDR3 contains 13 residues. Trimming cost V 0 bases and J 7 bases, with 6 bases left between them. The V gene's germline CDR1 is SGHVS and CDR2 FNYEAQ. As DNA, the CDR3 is TGTGCCAGCAGCTTAGCTCCAGACGGGGAGCTGTTTTTT. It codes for CASSLAPDGELFF.

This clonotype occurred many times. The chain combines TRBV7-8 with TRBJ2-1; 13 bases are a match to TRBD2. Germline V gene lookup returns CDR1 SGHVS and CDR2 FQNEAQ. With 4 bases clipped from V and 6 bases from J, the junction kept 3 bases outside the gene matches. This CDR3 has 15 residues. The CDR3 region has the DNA TGTGCCAGCAGCTCCAGACTAGCGGGAGGCAATGAGCAGTTCTTC. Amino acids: CASSSRLAGGNEQFF.

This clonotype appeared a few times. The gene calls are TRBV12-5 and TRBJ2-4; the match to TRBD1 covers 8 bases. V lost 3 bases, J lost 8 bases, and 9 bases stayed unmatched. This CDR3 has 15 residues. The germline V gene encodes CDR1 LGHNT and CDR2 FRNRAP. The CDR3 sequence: CASGFPDRDGDIQYF. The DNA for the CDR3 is TGTGCTAGTGGTTTCCCGGACAGGGACGGTGACATTCAGTACTTC.

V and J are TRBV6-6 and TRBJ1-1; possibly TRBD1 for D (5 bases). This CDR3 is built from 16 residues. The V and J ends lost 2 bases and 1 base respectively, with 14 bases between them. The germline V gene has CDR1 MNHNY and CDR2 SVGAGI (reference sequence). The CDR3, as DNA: TGTGCCAGCAGTTACGGAGGGGCTCAGGGGAACACTGAAGCTTTCTTT. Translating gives CASSYGGAQGNTEAFF.

DNA of the CDR3: TGTGCCAGCAGCAACGGACTAGACGCAGATACGCAGTATTTT. It encodes CASSNGLDADTQYF. The chain combines TRBV7-2 with TRBJ2-3; 7 bases fit TRBD2. The germline CDR1 and CDR2 sequences are SGHTA and FQGNSA. V dropped 5 bases and J dropped 4; count of bases not matched to a gene: 6. The CDR3 is 14 amino acids.

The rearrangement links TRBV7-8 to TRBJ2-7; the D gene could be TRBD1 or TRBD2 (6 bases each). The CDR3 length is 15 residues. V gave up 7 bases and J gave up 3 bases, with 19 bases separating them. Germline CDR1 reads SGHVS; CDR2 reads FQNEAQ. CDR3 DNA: TGTGCCAGCACCGAAAGGGGGGAACTTTTCTACGAGCAGTACTTC. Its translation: CASTERGELFYEQYF.

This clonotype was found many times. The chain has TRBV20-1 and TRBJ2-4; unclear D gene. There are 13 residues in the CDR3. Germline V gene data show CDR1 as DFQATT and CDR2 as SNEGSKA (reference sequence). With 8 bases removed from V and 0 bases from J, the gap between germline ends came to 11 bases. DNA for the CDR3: TGCAGTTCTGTATCTCTAGCCAAAAACATTCAGTACTTC. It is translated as CSSVSLAKNIQYF.

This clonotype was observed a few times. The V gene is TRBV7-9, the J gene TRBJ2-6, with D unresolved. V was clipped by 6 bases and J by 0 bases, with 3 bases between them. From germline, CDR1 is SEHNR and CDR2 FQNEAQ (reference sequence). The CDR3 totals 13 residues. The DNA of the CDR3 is TGTGCCAGCAGTACCTCTGGGGCCAACGTCCTGACTTTC. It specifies CASSTSGANVLTF.

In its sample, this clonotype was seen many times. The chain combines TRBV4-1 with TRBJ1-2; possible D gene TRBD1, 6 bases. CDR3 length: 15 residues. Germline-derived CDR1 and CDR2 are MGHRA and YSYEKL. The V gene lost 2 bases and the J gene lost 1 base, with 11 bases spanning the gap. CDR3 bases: TGCGCCAGCAGCCAAAATTCGGACAGTAACTATGGCTACACCTTC. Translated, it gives CASSQNSDSNYGYTF.

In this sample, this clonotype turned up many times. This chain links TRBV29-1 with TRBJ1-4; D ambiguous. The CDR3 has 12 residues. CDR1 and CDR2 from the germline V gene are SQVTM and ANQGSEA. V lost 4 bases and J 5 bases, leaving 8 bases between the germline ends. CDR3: CSVGQVNEKLFF. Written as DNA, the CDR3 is TGCAGCGTTGGGCAGGTGAATGAAAAACTGTTTTTT.

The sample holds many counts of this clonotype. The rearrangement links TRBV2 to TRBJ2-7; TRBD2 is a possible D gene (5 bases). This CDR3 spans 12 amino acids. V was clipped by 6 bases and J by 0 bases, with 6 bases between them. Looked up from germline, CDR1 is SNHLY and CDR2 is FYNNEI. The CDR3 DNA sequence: TGTGCCAGCAGACGGGACTCCTACGAGCAGTACTTC. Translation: CASRRDSYEQYF.

The CDR3 sequence is CASNLLAANEQFF. In nucleotides, the CDR3 is TGTGCCAGCAACCTACTAGCAGCAAATGAGCAGTTCTTC. The chain has TRBV11-2 and TRBJ2-1; tentative D call: TRBD2 (6 bases). Trimming left V 7 bases short and J 7 bases short, with 14 bases between. Germline assignment: CDR1 SGHAT and CDR2 FQNNGV. The CDR3 runs to 13 residues.

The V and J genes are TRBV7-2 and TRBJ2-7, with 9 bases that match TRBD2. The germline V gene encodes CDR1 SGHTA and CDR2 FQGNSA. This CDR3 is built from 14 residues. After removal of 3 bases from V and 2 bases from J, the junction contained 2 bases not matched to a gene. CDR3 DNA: TGTGCCAGCAGCTTCCGCGGGAGGGCCTACGAGCAGTACTTC. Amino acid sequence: CASSFRGRAYEQYF.

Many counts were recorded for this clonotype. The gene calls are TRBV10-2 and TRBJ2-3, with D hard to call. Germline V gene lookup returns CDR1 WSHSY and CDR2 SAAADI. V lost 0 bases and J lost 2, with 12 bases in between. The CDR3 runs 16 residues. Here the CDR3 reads CASSESERFNTDTQYF. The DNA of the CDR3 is TGCGCCAGCAGTGAGTCGGAGCGCTTCAACACAGATACGCAGTATTTT.

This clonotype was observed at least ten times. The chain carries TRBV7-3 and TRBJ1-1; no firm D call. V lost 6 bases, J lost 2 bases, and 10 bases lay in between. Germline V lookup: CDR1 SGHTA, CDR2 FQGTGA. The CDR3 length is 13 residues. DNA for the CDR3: TGTGCCAGCAGTTGGACGGATAACACTGAAGCTTTCTTT. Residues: CASSWTDNTEAFF.

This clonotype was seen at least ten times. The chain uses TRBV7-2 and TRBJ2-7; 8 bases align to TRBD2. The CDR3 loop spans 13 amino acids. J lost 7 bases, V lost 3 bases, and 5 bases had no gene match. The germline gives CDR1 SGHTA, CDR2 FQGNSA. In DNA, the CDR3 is TGTGCCAGCAGCTTGGGGACTAGACGTGAGCAGTACTTC. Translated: CASSLGTRREQYF.

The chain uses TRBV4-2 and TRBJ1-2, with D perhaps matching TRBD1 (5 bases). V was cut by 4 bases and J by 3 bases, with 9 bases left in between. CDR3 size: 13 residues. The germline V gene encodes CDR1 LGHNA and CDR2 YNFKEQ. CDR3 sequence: CASSRGDDYGYTF. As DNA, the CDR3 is TGTGCCAGCAGCCGAGGGGACGACTATGGCTACACCTTC.

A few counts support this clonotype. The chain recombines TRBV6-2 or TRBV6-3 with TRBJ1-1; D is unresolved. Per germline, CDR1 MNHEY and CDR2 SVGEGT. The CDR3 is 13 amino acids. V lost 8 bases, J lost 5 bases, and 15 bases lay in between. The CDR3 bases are TGTGCCAGCGAAAAGGCAACGTTGACTGAAGCTTTCTTT. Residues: CASEKATLTEAFF.